This T cell receptor (beta chain) was retrieved from a study of cytomegalovirus exposure and HLA in healthy donors. Whole-study context: The early release's HLA-typed donors yielded 78 million or so unique TCRs.

Study conclusions and caveats: Some TCR beta chains (approximately 180 of them) were listed as cytomegalovirus-associated. Presence/absence comparisons presumed near-even sequencing depth among donors.

With regard to this clone: Its target is not known.

The PCR contained 60 Vbeta and 13 Jbeta primers. Measured with immunoSEQ multiplex PCR; TCRdb has only the in-frame clones, and not every one. The table records fewer than 150,000 clones, roughly 70% of them present only once. Trimming took 5 bases from V and 4 from J; bases not matched to a gene: 6. The germline V gene encodes CDR1 LNHDA and CDR2 SQIVND (reference sequence). The CDR3 contains 15 residues. The chain has TRBV19 and TRBJ1-5, with 9 bases that match TRBD1. The TCR sequence derives from a woman aged 40 to 50 in good health and CMV-seronegative. Input material: PBMCs. CDR3 sequence (DNA): TGTGCCAGTAGTTTGGACAGGGGTAAAAATCAGCCCCAGCATTTT. As protein: CASSLDRGKNQPQHF.